This passage covers 26 T cell receptor beta chains from one sample sequenced in a study of T cells in tuberculosis. Time point denoted: new active TB diagnosis, blood taken before or within 7 days of starting treatment. This table comes from immunoSEQ multiplex PCR, and its TCRdb copy is limited to in-frame clones, with some not included. The sample yields more than 35,000 clones, roughly 95% seen once. The sequencing used PBMCs, collected at tuberculosis diagnosis. All receptors come from an adult with tuberculosis.

The V gene is TRBV11-2, the J gene TRBJ1-6; D is perhaps TRBD1 (5 bases). This CDR3 has 14 residues. The V gene's germline CDR1 is SGHAT and CDR2 FQNNGV. Trimming left V 5 bases short and J 6 bases short, with 11 bases between. DNA of the CDR3: TGTGCCAGCAGCCCCGGGACTCTTAATTCACCCCTCCACTTT. This gives the protein CASSPGTLNSPLHF.

The CDR3 protein is CASSLAPGHVYEQYF. The CDR3 DNA sequence: TGTGCCAGCAGCTTAGCTCCGGGACACGTTTACGAGCAGTACTTC. V and J are TRBV7-8 and TRBJ2-7, with D possibly matching TRBD1 (6 bases). The CDR3 sequence is 15 residues long. Trimming pared 0 bases from V and 4 bases from J, leaving 13 bases between. Germline V gene lookup returns CDR1 SGHVS and CDR2 FQNEAQ.

This chain joins TRBV7-6 and TRBJ1-6, with a tentative D call TRBD1 (5 bases). The CDR3 extends over 20 amino acids. Germline CDR1 reads SGHVS; CDR2 reads FNYEAQ. Between the trimmed V and J ends, which lost 0 bases and 7 bases, there was a span of 25 bases. The CDR3 DNA reads TGTGCCAGCAGCTTAGCTCCATTCGGGGACTCAACGTGGGGGAATTCACCCCTCCACTTT. Translating gives CASSLAPFGDSTWGNSPLHF.

This clone has just one count. The V gene is TRBV7-2, the J gene TRBJ1-5; 9 positions match TRBD1. Germline CDR1 and CDR2: SGHTA and FQGNSA. The V gene end was trimmed by 5 bases and the J gene end by 5 bases; junction bases not matched to a gene: 4. CDR3 length equals 14 residues. CDR3 amino acids: CASSLGTGYQPQHF. CDR3 in DNA: TGTGCCAGCAGCCTGGGGACAGGGTATCAGCCCCAGCATTTT.

V gene TRBV10-2 combines with J gene TRBJ1-1; 7 nucleotides agree with TRBD1. The CDR3 is 14 amino acids. J lost 6 bases, V lost 6 bases, and 10 bases had no gene match. Looked up from germline, CDR1 is WSHSY and CDR2 is SAAADI. CDR3: CASRNRQGGAEAFF. CDR3 bases: TGCGCCAGCAGAAATCGACAGGGCGGCGCTGAAGCTTTCTTT.

The chain is built from TRBV9 and TRBJ2-3; 10 nucleotides align to TRBD2. This CDR3 has 15 amino acids. The V segment lost 2 bases and the J segment 4 bases; nucleotides outside the gene matches: 4. Germline V gene data show CDR1 as SGDLS and CDR2 as YYNGEE. CDR3 nucleotides: TGTGCCAGCAGCGTCGCTAGCGGGGGATCAGATACGCAGTATTTT. This translates into CASSVASGGSDTQYF.

The rearrangement links TRBV7-7 to TRBJ2-7; 7 bases align to TRBD1. V dropped 6 bases and J dropped 6; count of bases not matched to a gene: 8. Per the germline V gene, CDR1 is SSHAT and CDR2 is FNYEAQ (reference sequence). The CDR3 is 13 amino acids. The DNA for the CDR3 is TGTGCCAGCAGTTACAAGACAGGGTTCGAGCAGTACTTC. Protein: CASSYKTGFEQYF.

The chain has TRBV7-2 and TRBJ1-5; possibly TRBD1 for D (5 bases). The CDR3 runs to 14 residues. V lost 3 bases to trimming and J lost 6 bases, with 12 bases between them. Per germline, CDR1 SGHTA and CDR2 FQGNSA. The CDR3 region has the DNA TGTGCCAGCAGCTTCGACAGCGGGGGTCAGCCCCAGCATTTT. It encodes CASSFDSGGQPQHF.

The chain couples TRBV6-1 to TRBJ2-2, with TRBD1 matching 8 bases. V lost 6 bases to trimming and J lost 1 base; unmatched junction nucleotides: 1. This CDR3 has 14 residues. Germline V gives CDR1 MNHNS, CDR2 SASEGT. CDR3 bases: TGTGCCAGCAGAGGGACAGGGAACACCGGGGAGCTGTTTTTT. Translating gives CASRGTGNTGELFF.

The V gene is TRBV5-6, the J gene TRBJ2-1; D is possibly TRBD1 (7 bases). The CDR3 covers 14 residues. With 3 bases removed from V and 10 bases from J, the gap between germline ends came to 17 bases. Germline V gene lookup returns CDR1 SGHDT and CDR2 YYEEEE. DNA for the CDR3: TGTGCCAGCAGCTCCCCGACAGGGAGGTGGGAGCAGTTCTTC. This encodes CASSSPTGRWEQFF.

This rearrangement joins TRBV7-6 to TRBJ2-5, with 11 bases that match TRBD2. Germline V lookup: CDR1 SGHVS, CDR2 FNYEAQ. The junction had 0 bases not matched to a gene; V was cut back by 4 bases and J by 2 bases. The CDR3 length is 14 residues. The CDR3 DNA follows: TGTGCCAGCAGCTGGACTAGCGGGCAAGAGACCCAGTACTTC. It encodes CASSWTSGQETQYF.

This sequence joins TRBV29-1 and TRBJ1-4; D ambiguous. The V and J ends lost 7 bases and 5 bases respectively, with 20 bases between them. CDR1 is SQVTM, CDR2 ANQGSEA, per germline. The CDR3 length is 15 residues. This CDR3 reads CSASEGGQPNEKLFF. The CDR3 region has the DNA TGCAGCGCGTCCGAGGGTGGGCAGCCGAATGAAAAACTGTTTTTT.

V gene TRBV19 combines with J gene TRBJ1-5; D call uncertain. CDR3 length equals 13 residues. The germline V gene has CDR1 LNHDA and CDR2 SQIVND (reference sequence). The germline V and J ends were trimmed by 7 bases and 5 bases, with 12 bases remaining between them. The CDR3 sequence: CASTSSSYQPQHF. CDR3 DNA sequence: TGTGCCAGTACCTCGAGCTCCTATCAGCCCCAGCATTTT.

Regarding this clone: At one boundary the junction diverges from the germline segment, which might be a read error. The CDR3 sequence is CASSPRQGDGNTIYF. As DNA, the CDR3 is TGTGCCAGCTCACCCCGGCAGGGGGATGGAAACACTATATATTTT. The chain recombines TRBV18 with TRBJ1-3, with 7 bases identical to TRBD1. Germline-derived CDR1 and CDR2 are KGHSH and LQKENI. The CDR3 totals 15 residues.

The CDR3 loop reads CAWETDTQYF. The CDR3 DNA is TGTGCTTGGGAGACAGATACGCAGTATTTT. The V and J genes are TRBV7-9 and TRBJ2-3; weak D call: TRBD2 (5 bases). The CDR3 consists of 10 residues. The V gene's germline CDR1 is SEHNR and CDR2 FQNEAQ (reference sequence).

The sample holds one count of this clone. The DNA of the CDR3 is TGTGCCATCAGTGAGTTCCGGGACTCACTCTACAATGAGCAGTTCTTC. It is translated as CAISEFRDSLYNEQFF. The V gene is TRBV10-3, the J gene TRBJ2-1; D may be TRBD2 (6 bases). Germline loops: CDR1 ENHRY, CDR2 SYGVKD. The germline V and J ends were trimmed by 1 base and 3 bases, with 13 bases remaining between them. The CDR3 has 16 amino acids.

The genes are TRBV6-1 and TRBJ2-5, with 7 bases that match TRBD1. The CDR3 is 13 amino acids. V was pared by 10 bases and J by 5 bases, with 10 bases of the junction left unmatched. The germline V gene has CDR1 MNHNS and CDR2 SASEGT. The CDR3 protein is CATTTGSFETQYF. The DNA for the CDR3 is TGTGCCACCACGACAGGGTCCTTCGAGACCCAGTACTTC.

V usage is TRBV7-8 and J usage is TRBJ1-1; 7 bases are a match to TRBD1. Germline V gene lookup returns CDR1 SGHVS and CDR2 FQNEAQ. With 3 bases clipped from V and 7 bases from J, the junction kept 5 bases outside the gene matches. The CDR3 contains 13 residues. CDR3 protein: CASSLIAGGEAFF. In nucleotides, the CDR3 is TGTGCCAGCAGCTTGATTGCAGGGGGTGAAGCTTTCTTT.

The V and J genes are TRBV2 and TRBJ1-1; the D is unclear. The germline V gene encodes CDR1 SNHLY and CDR2 FYNNEI. The CDR3 contains 11 residues. Trimming left V 8 bases short and J 0 bases short, with 4 bases between. The CDR3 spells CASEVNTEAFF. The CDR3 DNA sequence: TGTGCCAGCGAGGTGAACACTGAAGCTTTCTTT.

The chain combines TRBV5-1 with TRBJ2-2, with 7 bases aligning to TRBD1. This CDR3 has 14 residues. In germline, CDR1 is SGHRS, CDR2 YFSETQ. V lost 0 bases, J lost 6 bases, and 2 bases stayed unmatched. CDR3 residues: CASSLVTGPGELFF. DNA for the CDR3: TGCGCCAGCAGCTTGGTGACAGGGCCCGGGGAGCTGTTTTTT.

Only one count was recorded for this clone. V and J are TRBV6-6 and TRBJ1-2, with a weak D call TRBD1 (5 bases). The CDR3 covers 13 residues. Trimming pared 3 bases from V and 7 bases from J, leaving 12 bases between. Per the germline V gene, CDR1 is MNHNY and CDR2 is SVGAGI (reference sequence). The CDR3 reads CASSYGQGGGYTF. The DNA of the CDR3 is TGTGCCAGCAGTTATGGGCAGGGAGGTGGCTACACCTTC.

This chain uses TRBV18 with TRBJ1-2, with TRBD1 as a possible D gene (6 bases). From germline, CDR1 is KGHSH and CDR2 LQKENI. Trimming stripped 2 bases from V and 8 bases from J, with 18 bases between. The CDR3 covers 15 residues. CDR3 amino acids: CASSPAKDSLLGYTF. CDR3 coding DNA: TGTGCCAGCTCACCAGCCAAGGACAGTCTACTCGGCTACACCTTC.

This clone was observed once. The CDR3 DNA is TGCGCCAGCAGTCGACAGGGGCCACCTGACGGCGGGGAGCTGTTTTTT. Its protein is CASSRQGPPDGGELFF. The chain joins TRBV5-1 to TRBJ2-2, with 8 positions matching TRBD1. This CDR3 is built from 16 residues. Germline V gene sequence: CDR1 SGHRS, CDR2 YFSETQ. V shed 5 bases and J 7 bases; nucleotides not matched to a gene: 13.

The chain uses TRBV9 and TRBJ2-3; TRBD1 matches at 12 bases. Per germline, CDR1 SGDLS and CDR2 YYNGEE. V lost 3 bases, J lost 4 bases, and 12 bases stayed unmatched. This CDR3 is built from 18 residues. CDR3 coding DNA: TGTGCCAGCAGCGCTGAAAACTGGGACAGGGGGCGCCCAGATACGCAGTATTTT. Encoded protein: CASSAENWDRGRPDTQYF.

The chain has TRBV9 and TRBJ2-1, with TRBD2 matching over 7 bases. Germline CDR1 reads SGDLS; CDR2 reads YYNGEE. V was pared by 0 bases and J by 8 bases, with 14 bases of the junction left unmatched. This CDR3 is 17 amino acids long. CDR3 residues: CASSVGKGRVSGDEQFF. For the CDR3, the DNA is TGTGCCAGCAGCGTAGGAAAGGGGAGGGTAAGTGGAGATGAGCAGTTCTTC.

The chain carries TRBV27 and TRBJ1-1; D unresolved. CDR3 length: 16 amino acids. V was cut by 6 bases and J by 3 bases, with 20 bases left in between. The germline V gene has CDR1 MNHEY and CDR2 SMNVEV (reference sequence). CDR3 residues: CASRHTTRTLYTEAFF. The DNA for the CDR3 is TGTGCCAGCAGGCACACTACCCGAACCCTTTACACTGAAGCTTTCTTT.